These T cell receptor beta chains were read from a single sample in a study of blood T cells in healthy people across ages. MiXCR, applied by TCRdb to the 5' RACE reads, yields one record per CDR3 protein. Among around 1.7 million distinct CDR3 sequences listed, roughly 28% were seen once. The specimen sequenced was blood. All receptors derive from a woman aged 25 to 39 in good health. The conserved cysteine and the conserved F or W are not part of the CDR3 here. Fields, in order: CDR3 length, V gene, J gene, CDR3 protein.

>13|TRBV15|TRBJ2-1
ATSREVDSYNEQF
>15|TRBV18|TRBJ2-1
ASSRVASGGSYNEQF
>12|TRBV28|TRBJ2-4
ASSSTGRTNIQY
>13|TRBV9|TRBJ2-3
ASSGDPQSPDTQY
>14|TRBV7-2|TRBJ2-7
ASSPNPGTASYEQY
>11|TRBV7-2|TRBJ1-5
ASSLVAEQPQH
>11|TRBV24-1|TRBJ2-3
ATGSGSADTQY
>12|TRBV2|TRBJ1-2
ASSVSQTGGGYT
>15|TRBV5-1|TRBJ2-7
ASRYWSRTSGFYEQY
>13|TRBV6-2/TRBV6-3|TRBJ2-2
ASSEREFESGELF